Sequencing of this T cell receptor beta chain was carried out in a study of T cell repertoires in cytomegalovirus infection. About the research overall: CMV infection plus the matching HLA type was flagged by public TCR beta signatures. Study-level findings and limits: In two of eight donors, the top clonotype was HLA-C-restricted CMV-specific. Cumulative frequency (of public TCR beta family members) identified carriers of CMV plus the relevant HLA.

The CDR3 extends over 19 amino acids. Trimming at V came to 4 bases and at J to 0 bases, leaving 12 bases not matched to a gene. Germline V gives CDR1 MNHEY, CDR2 SMNVEV (reference sequence). To note about this clonotype: Its target is not known. A much larger clone lies a single base off, so this may be a read error.

MiXCR, run by TCRdb on the reads, gives a single entry per CDR3 protein. The table shows hundreds of thousands of distinct CDR3 sequences, with roughly 31% occurring only once. The sample here was cultured CD8+ T cells from PBMCs, taken from culture after CMV antigen stimulation. This sequence originates from a human donor in good health (CMV status not recorded). Some clones in this sample may be carry-over from other donors' samples. V and J are TRBV27 and TRBJ2-1; 10 bases are shared with TRBD1. This CDR3 reads CASSYAGTGARSSYNEQFF. The CDR3 DNA is TGTGCCAGCAGTTACGCCGGGACAGGGGCCAGGAGCTCCTACAATGAGCAGTTCTTC.